This TCR beta chain was found in a study of blood T cell repertoires in COVID-19. The CDR3 has 14 residues. In germline, CDR1 is KGHSH, CDR2 LQKENI. The V gene end was trimmed by 3 bases and the J gene end by 8 bases; junction bases not matched to a gene: 0. Generated by immunoSEQ multiplex PCR, the TCRdb table keeps only in-frame clones and is missing some. The table lists about 240,000 clones, 88% of them singletons. The genes are TRBV18 and TRBJ2-1; 14 nucleotides agree with TRBD2. The sequence derives from a woman aged 40 to 50 who had recovered from COVID-19. What was sequenced was peripheral blood. The chain's CDR3 is CASSPGLAGDEQFF. The CDR3 region has the DNA TGTGCCAGCTCACCGGGACTAGCGGGGGATGAGCAGTTCTTC.